The rows below give T cell receptor beta chains drawn from one sample of a study of Ad26.COV2.S vaccination and SARS-CoV-2 variants. Sequencing was performed with immunoSEQ multiplex PCR; in TCRdb, only in-frame clones are kept and a portion is missing. The sample lists roughly 700,000 clones, 80% to 90% occurring once. The sample in question was peripheral blood, obtained in a trial of Ad26.COV2.S vaccine versus placebo. Source of these receptors: a person aged 18 to 59 who received the Ad26.COV2.S COVID-19 vaccine or a placebo. Both conserved end residues are part of each CDR3. D genes are given only for firm matches. Clone size is not always given. Where it is, it says once, few, many or a class for expanded clones.

j_call v_call clone_size d_call cdr3_aa cdr3_nt
TRBJ2-5 TRBV5-6 . . CASSLFSLQETQYF TGTGCCAGCAGCTTGTTCAGTCTCCAAGAGACCCAGTACTTC
TRBJ2-1 TRBV5-1 . TRBD1 CASTLGTGPLSYNEQFF TGCGCCAGCACACTAGGGACAGGCCCTCTCTCCTACAATGAGCAGTTCTTC
TRBJ2-2 TRBV6-2/TRBV6-3 . . CASSYRWSGELFF TGTGCCAGCAGTTACAGATGGTCCGGGGAGCTGTTTTTT
TRBJ2-3 TRBV9 . TRBD2 CASSVASGDTQYF TGTGCCAGCAGCGTGGCTAGCGGGGATACGCAGTATTTT
TRBJ1-3 TRBV27 . . CASSLSGGGNTIYF TGTGCCAGCAGTTTGTCAGGTGGAGGAAACACCATATATTTT
TRBJ2-3 TRBV7-2 . . CASSLPFEGGQYF TGTGCCAGCAGCTTGCCGTTTGAGGGAGGGCAGTATTTT
TRBJ1-2 TRBV10-3 . . CAITQKANYGYTF TGTGCCATCACGCAGAAAGCTAACTATGGCTACACCTTC
TRBJ2-3 TRBV20-1 . . CSASYDTQYF TGCAGTGCTAGCTATGATACGCAGTATTTT
TRBJ2-1 TRBV4-1 . TRBD1 CASSQDVLGQGFNEQFF TGCGCCAGCAGCCAAGACGTTCTTGGACAGGGTTTTAATGAGCAGTTCTTC
TRBJ2-3 TRBV7-3 . . CASSQGRADTQYF TGTGCCAGCAGCCAGGGTAGGGCAGATACGCAGTATTTT
TRBJ2-7 TRBV7-8 . TRBD2 CASRSGTSGYEQYF TGTGCCAGCAGATCCGGGACTAGCGGGTACGAGCAGTACTTC
TRBJ1-3 TRBV7-9 . . CASSSHGRGPSGNTIYF TGTGCCAGCAGCTCGCACGGCCGGGGACCCTCTGGAAACACCATATATTTT
TRBJ1-5 TRBV7-2 . . CASDFERPYGNQPQHF TGTGCCAGCGACTTCGAGAGGCCATACGGCAATCAGCCCCAGCATTTT
TRBJ1-1 TRBV5-4 . TRBD1 CASSSQGAHTEAFF TGTGCCAGCAGCTCCCAGGGGGCCCACACTGAAGCTTTCTTT
TRBJ2-5 TRBV7-6 . TRBD2 CASSLVFSGGRETQYF TGTGCCAGCAGCTTAGTCTTCAGCGGGGGGCGGGAGACCCAGTACTTC
TRBJ1-2 TRBV5-6 . . CASSPKGANYGYTF TGTGCCAGCAGCCCCAAGGGTGCTAACTATGGCTACACCTTC
TRBJ2-1 TRBV7-2 . TRBD2 CASSRPLAVQRGEQFF TGTGCCAGCAGCCGTCCCCTAGCGGTCCAAAGGGGTGAGCAGTTCTTC
TRBJ2-3 TRBV30 . TRBD2 CAWSGLAGESNTQYF TGTGCCTGGAGCGGGCTAGCGGGAGAATCCAATACGCAGTATTTT
TRBJ1-3 TRBV2 . . CASRQTSGNTIYF TGTGCCAGCAGACAGACCTCTGGAAACACCATATATTTT
TRBJ2-7 TRBV4-3 . . CASSQERGREQYF TGCGCCAGCAGCCAAGAACGGGGACGCGAGCAGTACTTC
TRBJ2-3 TRBV7-3 . . CASSLAGAGNTQYF TGTGCCAGCAGCTTAGCGGGGGCGGGGAATACGCAGTATTTT
TRBJ1-1 TRBV30 . . CAWSVGGFNTEAFF TGTGCCTGGAGTGTGGGGGGCTTCAACACTGAAGCTTTCTTT
TRBJ1-1 TRBV19 . . CASNDPNRGLNTEAFF TGTGCCAGTAATGATCCTAATCGGGGGCTGAACACTGAAGCTTTCTTT
TRBJ2-3 TRBV24-1 . TRBD1 CATSDREGGPDTQYF TGTGCCACCAGTGATCGCGAAGGGGGCCCAGATACGCAGTATTTT
TRBJ1-1 TRBV27 . . CASKAGMNTEAFF TGTGCCAGCAAGGCGGGTATGAACACTGAAGCTTTCTTT
TRBJ2-1 TRBV19 once . CASTRSGYNEQFF TGTGCCAGTACTAGGAGCGGGTACAATGAGCAGTTCTTC
TRBJ2-7 TRBV7-9 . TRBD1 CASSFPGQGYEQYF TGTGCCAGCAGCTTCCCGGGACAGGGTTACGAGCAGTACTTC
TRBJ2-7 TRBV2 . TRBD1 CASSGQGYEQYF TGTGCCAGCAGTGGACAGGGCTACGAGCAGTACTTC
TRBJ2-6 TRBV5-4 . . CASSLGGVNVLTF TGTGCCAGCAGCTTAGGCGGGGTCAACGTCCTGACTTTC
TRBJ2-1 TRBV24-1 . TRBD2 CATSLAGDQYNEQFF TGTGCCACCAGCTTAGCGGGAGATCAGTACAATGAGCAGTTCTTC
TRBJ2-3 TRBV5-1 . TRBD2 CASSEASGSSDTQYF TGCGCCAGCAGCGAGGCTAGCGGGAGCTCAGATACGCAGTATTTT
TRBJ1-4 TRBV19 . TRBD1 CASSIPMTGSGEKLFF TGTGCCAGTAGTATTCCGATGACAGGGTCGGGTGAAAAACTGTTTTTT
TRBJ1-2 TRBV7-2 . TRBD1 CASSTNRGEVKGYTF TGTGCCAGCAGCACTAACAGGGGGGAAGTAAAAGGCTACACCTTC
TRBJ1-4 TRBV19 few . CASSIQLMGEKLFF TGTGCCAGTAGTATACAGTTAATGGGTGAAAAACTGTTTTTT
TRBJ1-2 TRBV5-1 . . CASSLQGAYGYTF TGCGCCAGCAGCCTACAGGGTGCCTATGGCTACACCTTC
TRBJ1-2 TRBV5-6 . . CASSLSYGQNYGYTF TGTGCCAGCAGCCTGTCCTACGGGCAGAACTATGGCTACACCTTC
TRBJ1-4 TRBV6-5 . . CASSSRGPATNEKLFF TGTGCCAGCAGTTCCCGGGGACCTGCAACTAATGAAAAACTGTTTTTT